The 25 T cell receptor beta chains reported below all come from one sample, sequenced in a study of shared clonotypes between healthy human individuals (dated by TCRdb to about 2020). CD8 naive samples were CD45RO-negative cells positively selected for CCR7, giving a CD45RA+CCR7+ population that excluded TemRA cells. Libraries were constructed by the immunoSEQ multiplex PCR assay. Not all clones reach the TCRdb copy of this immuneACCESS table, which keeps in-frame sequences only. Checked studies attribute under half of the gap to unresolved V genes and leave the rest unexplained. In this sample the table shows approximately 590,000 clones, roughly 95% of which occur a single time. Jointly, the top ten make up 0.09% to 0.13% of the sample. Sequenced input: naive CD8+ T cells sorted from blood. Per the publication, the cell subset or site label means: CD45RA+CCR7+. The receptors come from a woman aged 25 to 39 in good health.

CDR3 sequence: CASSQMTGVRSYEQYF. CDR3 DNA sequence: TGTGCCAGCAGTCAAATGACAGGAGTACGCTCCTACGAGCAGTACTTC. V and J are TRBV27 and TRBJ2-7, with D possibly TRBD1 on 6 matching bases. V was clipped by 5 bases and J by 0 bases, with 17 bases between them. The CDR3 is 16 residues long. Germline V CDR1 and CDR2: MNHEY, SMNVEV (reference sequence).

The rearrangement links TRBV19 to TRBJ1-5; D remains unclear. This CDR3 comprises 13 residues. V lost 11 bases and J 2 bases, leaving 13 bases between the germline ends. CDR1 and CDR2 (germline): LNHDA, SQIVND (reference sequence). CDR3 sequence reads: CASQDWGNQPQHF. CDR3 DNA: TGTGCCTCCCAGGACTGGGGCAATCAGCCCCAGCATTTT. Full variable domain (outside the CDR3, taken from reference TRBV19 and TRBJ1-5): DGGITQSPKYLFRKEGQNVTLSCEQNLNHDAMYWYRQDPGQGLRLIYYSQIVNDFQKGDIAEGYSVSREKKESFPLTVTSAQKNPTAFYLCASQDWGNQPQHFGDGTRLSIL.

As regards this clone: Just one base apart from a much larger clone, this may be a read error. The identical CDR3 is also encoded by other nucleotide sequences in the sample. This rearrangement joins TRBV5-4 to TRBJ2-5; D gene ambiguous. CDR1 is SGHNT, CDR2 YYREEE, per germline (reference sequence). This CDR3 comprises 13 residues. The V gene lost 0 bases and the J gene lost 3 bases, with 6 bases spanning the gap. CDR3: CASSLEAEETQYF. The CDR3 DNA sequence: TGTGCCAGCAGCTTGGAAGCTGAAGAGACCCAGTACTTC.

The DNA of the CDR3 is TGTGCCAGCAGCAAGGCGGGACTAGCGAACCAAGAGACCCAGTACTTC. It is translated as CASSKAGLANQETQYF. V usage is TRBV13 and J usage is TRBJ2-5; 10 positions agree with TRBD2. This CDR3 is 16 amino acids long. Trimming at V came to 5 bases and at J to 0 bases, leaving 6 bases not matched to a gene. CDR1 PRHDT and CDR2 FYEKMQ come from the germline V gene (reference sequence).

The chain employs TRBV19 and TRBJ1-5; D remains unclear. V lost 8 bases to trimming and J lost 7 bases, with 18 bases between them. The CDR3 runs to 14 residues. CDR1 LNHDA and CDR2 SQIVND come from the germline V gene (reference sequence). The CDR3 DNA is TGTGCCAGTGGTGTTCCCAGAGTTGGGCAGCCCCAGCATTTT. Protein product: CASGVPRVGQPQHF.

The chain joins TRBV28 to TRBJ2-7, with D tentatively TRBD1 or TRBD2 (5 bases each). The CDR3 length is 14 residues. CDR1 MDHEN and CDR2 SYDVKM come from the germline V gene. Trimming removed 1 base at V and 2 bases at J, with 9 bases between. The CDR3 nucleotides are TGTGCCAGCAGTTTATTGGGGGAGACCTACGAGCAGTACTTC. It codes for CASSLLGETYEQYF. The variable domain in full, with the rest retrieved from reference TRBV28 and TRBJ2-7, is DVKVTQSSRYLVKRTGEKVFLECVQDMDHENMFWYRQDPGLGLRLIYFSYDVKMKEKGDIPEGYSVSREKKERFSLILESASTNQTSMYLCASSLLGETYEQYFGPGTRLTVT.

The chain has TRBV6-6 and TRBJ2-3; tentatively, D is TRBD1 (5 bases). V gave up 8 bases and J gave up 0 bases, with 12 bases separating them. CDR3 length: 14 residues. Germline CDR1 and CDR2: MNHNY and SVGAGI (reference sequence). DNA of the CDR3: TGTGCCAGCTCAATTACAGGTAGCACAGATACGCAGTATTTT. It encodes CASSITGSTDTQYF.

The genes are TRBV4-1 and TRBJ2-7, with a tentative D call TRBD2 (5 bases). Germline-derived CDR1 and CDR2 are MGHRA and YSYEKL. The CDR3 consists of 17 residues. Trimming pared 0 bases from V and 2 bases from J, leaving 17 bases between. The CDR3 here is CASSQEREGVSPYEQYF. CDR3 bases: TGCGCCAGCAGCCAAGAACGAGAGGGAGTCTCCCCCTACGAGCAGTACTTC.

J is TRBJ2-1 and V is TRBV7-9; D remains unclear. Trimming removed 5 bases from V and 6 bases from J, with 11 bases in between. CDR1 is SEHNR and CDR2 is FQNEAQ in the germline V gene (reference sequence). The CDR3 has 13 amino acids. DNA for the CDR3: TGTGCCAGCAGCCCCCGGAGAGCCAATGAGCAGTTCTTC. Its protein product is CASSPRRANEQFF.

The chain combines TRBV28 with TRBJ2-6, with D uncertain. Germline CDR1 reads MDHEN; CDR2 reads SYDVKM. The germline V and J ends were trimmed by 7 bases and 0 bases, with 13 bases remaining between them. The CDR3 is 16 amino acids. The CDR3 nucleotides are TGTGCCAGCACGAACGACATGGGCTCTGGGGCCAACGTCCTGACTTTC. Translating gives CASTNDMGSGANVLTF.

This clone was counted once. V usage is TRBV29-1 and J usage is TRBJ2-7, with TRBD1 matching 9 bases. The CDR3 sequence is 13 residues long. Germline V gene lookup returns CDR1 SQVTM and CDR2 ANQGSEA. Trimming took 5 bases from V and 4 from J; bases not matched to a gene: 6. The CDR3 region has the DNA TGCAGCGTTCGGGACAGGGACCTTTACGAGCAGTACTTC. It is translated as CSVRDRDLYEQYF.

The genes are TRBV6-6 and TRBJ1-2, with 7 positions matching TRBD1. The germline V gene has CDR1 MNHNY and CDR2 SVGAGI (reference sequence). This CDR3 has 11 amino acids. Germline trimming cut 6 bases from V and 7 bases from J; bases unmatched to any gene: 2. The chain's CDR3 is CASRTGVGYTF. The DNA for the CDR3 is TGTGCCAGCAGAACAGGGGTTGGCTACACCTTC.

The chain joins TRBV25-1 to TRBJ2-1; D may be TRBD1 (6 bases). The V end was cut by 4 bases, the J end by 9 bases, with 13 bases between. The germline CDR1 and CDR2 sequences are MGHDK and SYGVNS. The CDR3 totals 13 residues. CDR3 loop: CASSGTGTSEQFF. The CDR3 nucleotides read TGTGCCAGCAGTGGAACAGGGACGAGTGAGCAGTTCTTC.

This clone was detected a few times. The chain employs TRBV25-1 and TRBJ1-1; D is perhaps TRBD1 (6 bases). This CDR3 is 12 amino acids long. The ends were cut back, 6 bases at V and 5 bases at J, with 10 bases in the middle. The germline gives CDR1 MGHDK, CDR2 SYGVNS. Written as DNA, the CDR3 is TGTGCCAGCAGGATTCAGGGGACTGAAGCTTTCTTT. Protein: CASRIQGTEAFF. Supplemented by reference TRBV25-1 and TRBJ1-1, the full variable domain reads EADIYQTPRYLVIGTGKKITLECSQTMGHDKMYWYQQDPGMELHLIHYSYGVNSTEKGDLSSESTVSRIRTEHFPLTLESARPSHTSQYLCASRIQGTEAFFGQGTRLTVV.

The CDR3 region is CASSLIAGGYNEQFF. The CDR3, as DNA: TGTGCCAGCAGCTTAATTGCGGGAGGGTACAATGAGCAGTTCTTC. The V call is TRBV7-2, the J call TRBJ2-1; 9 bases are a match to TRBD2. CDR1 is SGHTA and CDR2 is FQGNSA in the germline V gene. J lost 4 bases, V lost 2 bases, and 3 bases had no gene match. CDR3 length equals 15 residues.

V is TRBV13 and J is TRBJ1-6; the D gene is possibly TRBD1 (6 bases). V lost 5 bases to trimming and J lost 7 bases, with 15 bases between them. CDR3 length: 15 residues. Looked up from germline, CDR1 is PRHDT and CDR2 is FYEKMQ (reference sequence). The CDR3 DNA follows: TGTGCCAGCAGCACTCGGACAGCAGAAAATTCACCCCTCCACTTT. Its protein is CASSTRTAENSPLHF.

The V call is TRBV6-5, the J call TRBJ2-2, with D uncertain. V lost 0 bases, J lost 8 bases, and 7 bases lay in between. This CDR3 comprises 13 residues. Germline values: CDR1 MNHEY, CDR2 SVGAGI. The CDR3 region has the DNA TGTGCCAGCAGTTACTCGGTGTCTGGGGAGCTGTTTTTT. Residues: CASSYSVSGELFF.

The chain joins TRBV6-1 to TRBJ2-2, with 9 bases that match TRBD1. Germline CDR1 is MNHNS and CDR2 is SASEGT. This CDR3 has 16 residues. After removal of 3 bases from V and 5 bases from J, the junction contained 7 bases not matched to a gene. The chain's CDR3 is CASSDTGGGLTGELFF. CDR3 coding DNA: TGTGCCAGCAGTGACACAGGGGGCGGATTAACCGGGGAGCTGTTTTTT.

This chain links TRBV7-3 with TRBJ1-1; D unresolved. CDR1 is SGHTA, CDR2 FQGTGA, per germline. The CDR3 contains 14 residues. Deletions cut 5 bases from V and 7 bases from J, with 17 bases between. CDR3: CASSRTGLDSEAFF. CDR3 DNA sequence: TGTGCCAGCAGCCGGACGGGTCTGGATAGTGAAGCTTTCTTT.

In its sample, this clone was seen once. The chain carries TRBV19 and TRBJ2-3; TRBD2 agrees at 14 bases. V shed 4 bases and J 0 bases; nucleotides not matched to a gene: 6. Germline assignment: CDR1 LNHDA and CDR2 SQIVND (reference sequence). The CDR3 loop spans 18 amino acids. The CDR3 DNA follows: TGTGCCAGTAGTACTAGGACTAGCGGGAGGCCTAGCACAGATACGCAGTATTTT. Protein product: CASSTRTSGRPSTDTQYF.

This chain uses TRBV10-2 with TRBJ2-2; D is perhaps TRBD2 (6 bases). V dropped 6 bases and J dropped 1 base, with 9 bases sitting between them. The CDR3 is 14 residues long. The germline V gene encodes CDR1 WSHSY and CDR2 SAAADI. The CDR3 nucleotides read TGCGCCAGCAGACTAGCACAGAACACCGGGGAGCTGTTTTTT. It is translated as CASRLAQNTGELFF.

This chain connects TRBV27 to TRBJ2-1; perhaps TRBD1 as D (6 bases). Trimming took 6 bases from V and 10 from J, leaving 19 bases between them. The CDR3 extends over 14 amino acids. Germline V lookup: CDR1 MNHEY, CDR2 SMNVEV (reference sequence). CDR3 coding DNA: TGTGCCAGCAGCCCTAAAGGTGAGGGGACAGAGCAGTTCTTC. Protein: CASSPKGEGTEQFF.

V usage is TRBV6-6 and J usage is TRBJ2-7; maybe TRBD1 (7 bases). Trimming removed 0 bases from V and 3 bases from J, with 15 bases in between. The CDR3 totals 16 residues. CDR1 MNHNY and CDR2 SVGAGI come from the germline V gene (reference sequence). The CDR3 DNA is TGTGCCAGCAGTTACTCAAGCTCAGGGGGGATCTACGAGCAGTACTTC. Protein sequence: CASSYSSSGGIYEQYF.

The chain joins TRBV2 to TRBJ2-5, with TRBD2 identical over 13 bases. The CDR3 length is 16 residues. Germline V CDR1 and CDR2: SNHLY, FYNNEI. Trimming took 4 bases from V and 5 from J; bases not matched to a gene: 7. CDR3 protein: CASSVPELAGGETQYF. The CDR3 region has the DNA TGTGCCAGCAGTGTCCCTGAACTAGCGGGAGGGGAGACCCAGTACTTC. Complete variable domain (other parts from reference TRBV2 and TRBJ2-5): EPEVTQTPSHQVTQMGQEVILRCVPISNHLYFYWYRQILGQKVEFLVSFYNNEISEKSEIFDDQFSVERPDGSNFTLKIRSTKLEDSAMYFCASSVPELAGGETQYFGPGTRLLVL.

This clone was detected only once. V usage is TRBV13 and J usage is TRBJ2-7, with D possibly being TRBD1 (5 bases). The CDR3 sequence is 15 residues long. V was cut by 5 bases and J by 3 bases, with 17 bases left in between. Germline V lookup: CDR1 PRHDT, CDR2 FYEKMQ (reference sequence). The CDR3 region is CASSPWGKGIYEQYF. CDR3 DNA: TGTGCCAGCAGCCCCTGGGGAAAGGGGATCTACGAGCAGTACTTC. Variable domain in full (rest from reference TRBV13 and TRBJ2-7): AAGVIQSPRHLIKEKRETATLKCYPIPRHDTVYWYQQGPGQDPQFLISFYEKMQSDKGSIPDRFSAQQFSDYHSELNMSSLELGDSALYFCASSPWGKGIYEQYFGPGTRLTVT.